Shown below are 10 T cell receptor beta chains from a single sample sequenced in a study of control samples from healthy donors and cancer patients. The table came from immunoSEQ multiplex PCR; TCRdb's copy has only in-frame clones and leaves some out. The sample yields 55,000 to 65,000 clones, approximately 87% seen once. Sequenced input: PBMCs. Source of these receptors: a woman aged 55-69 years with lung cancer.

This clone was recorded once. This chain joins TRBV7-6 and TRBJ2-7, with a weak D call TRBD1 (6 bases). This CDR3 is built from 14 residues. Trimming removed 5 bases from V and 0 bases from J, with 11 bases in between. Germline lookup yields CDR1 SGHVS and CDR2 FNYEAQ. CDR3 sequence: CASSMGHNSYEQYF. In DNA, the CDR3 is TGTGCCAGCAGCATGGGACATAACTCCTACGAGCAGTACTTC.

The CDR3 protein is CASTLLAGVREQFF. The CDR3 coding sequence is TGTGCCAGCACCCTACTAGCGGGAGTGCGGGAGCAGTTCTTC. The chain couples TRBV7-9 to TRBJ2-1; TRBD2 agrees at 11 bases. The CDR3 is 14 residues long. CDR1 SEHNR and CDR2 FQNEAQ come from the germline V gene (reference sequence). The trim removed 7 bases at V and 10 bases at J, leaving 9 bases unmatched.

V and J are TRBV6-4 and TRBJ2-7, with 9 bases that match TRBD2. Germline V gene lookup returns CDR1 MRHNA and CDR2 SNTAGT. The CDR3 has 20 amino acids. After removal of 2 bases from V and 0 bases from J, the junction contained 17 bases not matched to a gene. CDR3: CASSDPGLAGILRSSYEQYF. DNA of the CDR3: TGTGCCAGCAGTGACCCTGGCCTAGCGGGGATACTAAGAAGCTCCTACGAGCAGTACTTC.

Remarks on this clone: Other DNA sequences in the same sample also yield this CDR3. V and J are TRBV18 and TRBJ2-5; D unclear. Trimming cost V 0 bases and J 5 bases, with 4 bases left between them. The germline V gene encodes CDR1 KGHSH and CDR2 LQKENI. This CDR3 contains 12 residues. CDR3 region: CASSPPGETQYF. The CDR3 nucleotides are TGTGCCAGCTCACCACCGGGGGAGACCCAGTACTTC.

The chain recombines TRBV7-8 with TRBJ1-6; D not certain. This CDR3 spans 13 amino acids. V was clipped by 5 bases and J by 8 bases, with 10 bases between them. The germline CDR1 and CDR2 sequences are SGHVS and FQNEAQ. The CDR3 DNA reads TGTGCCAGCAGCGTCCGGGATTATTCACCCCTCCACTTT. Its translation is CASSVRDYSPLHF.

V usage is TRBV7-3 and J usage is TRBJ2-7; possibly TRBD2 for D (5 bases). Germline V gene data show CDR1 as SGHTA and CDR2 as FQGTGA. V was cut by 3 bases and J by 4 bases, with 19 bases left in between. The CDR3 covers 16 residues. The CDR3 spells CASSFSGSPQGYEQYF. The CDR3 nucleotides are TGTGCCAGCAGCTTCTCGGGGTCCCCGCAAGGGTACGAGCAGTACTTC.

The rearrangement links TRBV28 to TRBJ2-3; D assignment may be TRBD1 or TRBD2 (5 bases each). The CDR3 totals 18 residues. Trimming took off 8 bases at V and 2 bases at J, with 26 bases between the two ends. Looked up from germline, CDR1 is MDHEN and CDR2 is SYDVKM. This chain's CDR3 is CASSVWFPGATDTDTQYF. The CDR3 DNA follows: TGTGCCAGCTCAGTTTGGTTCCCCGGGGCGACGGACACAGATACGCAGTATTTT.

V gene TRBV5-4 combines with J gene TRBJ2-6; D not resolved. Trimming shortened V by 4 bases and J by 3 bases, and 8 bases separated the two germline ends. The CDR3 is 14 amino acids. Germline V gene sequence: CDR1 SGHNT, CDR2 YYREEE (reference sequence). For the CDR3, the DNA is TGTGCCAGCAGCCCATCTCATGGGGCCAACGTCCTGACTTTC. Protein product: CASSPSHGANVLTF.

A single count supports this clone. This chain joins TRBV7-8 and TRBJ1-1; no reliable D call. Germline V gene lookup returns CDR1 SGHVS and CDR2 FQNEAQ. This CDR3 spans 10 amino acids. V lost 2 bases, J lost 7 bases, and 2 bases lay in between. As DNA, the CDR3 is TGTGCCAGCAGCTTATATGAAGCTTTCTTT. It codes for CASSLYEAFF.

The chain joins TRBV19 to TRBJ2-1; 12 nucleotides match TRBD1. Losses at the gene ends were 7 bases for V and 6 bases for J; bases not matched to a gene: 10. There are 16 residues in the CDR3. CDR1 and CDR2 (germline): LNHDA, SQIVND (reference sequence). CDR3 nucleotide sequence: TGTGCCAGTACTCTCACGGGGACAGGGGGCCTCAATGAGCAGTTCTTC. Its translation: CASTLTGTGGLNEQFF.